The subject of this entry is one T cell receptor (beta chain). The antigen is not known. The data were obtained in a study of cytomegalovirus exposure and HLA in healthy donors. Study results and limitations: A missense DCLRE1C variant was associated with V- and J-gene trimming of TCR beta chains in a later analysis, and an independent cohort replicated the association.

Primers: 60 Vbeta forward and 13 Jbeta reverse. This table comes from immunoSEQ multiplex PCR, and its TCRdb copy is limited to in-frame clones, with some not included. Its table lists roughly 190,000 clones. V lost 8 bases to trimming and J lost 9 bases, with 6 bases between them. This CDR3 is built from 9 residues. The germline gives CDR1 MNHEY, CDR2 SMNVEV (reference sequence). Source material: PBMCs. The chain is built from TRBV27 and TRBJ2-3, with D hard to call. This receptor was obtained from a woman younger than 35 in good health and CMV-seropositive. DNA of the CDR3: TGTGCCAGCCCCCCGACGCAGTATTTT. Its translation is CASPPTQYF.